This TCR beta chain was profiled in a study of T cells in women clearing cervical HPV infection. With respect to this clone: Read data end 3 residues before the CDR3 end; the end is taken from the germline J gene.

Germline loops: CDR1 SGDLS, CDR2 YYNGEE. The CDR3 totals 12 residues. This table comes from immunoSEQ multiplex PCR, and its TCRdb copy is limited to in-frame clones, with some not included. This sample's table has tens of thousands of clones. The V and J genes are TRBV9 and TRBJ2-3; D is unresolved. Input material: blood buffy coat. This TCR was recovered from a woman aged 18-70 years with a cervical HPV16 infection that either progressed to CIN3+ or cleared (not recorded which). CDR3 DNA, as far as it was read: TGTGCCAGCAGCGTAGGGGTAGGGACG. As protein: CASSVGVGT. Given in full, the CDR3 is CASSVGVGTQYF. Complete variable domain (other parts from reference TRBV9 and TRBJ2-3): DSGVTQTPKHLITATGQRVTLRCSPRSGDLSVYWYQQSLDQGLQFLIQYYNGEERAKGNILERFSAQQFPDLHSELNLSSLELGDSALYFCASSVGVGTQYFGPGTRLTVL.